This note documents a single TCR beta chain sequence. Its antigen remains unknown. The data were taken from a study of T cell responses to AZD1222 COVID-19 vaccine. Study-level results: CD4 TCRs covered the whole spike, strongest at regions 160-218 and 743-854. Clonal diversity may have been underestimated, and the donors were mostly white British, with more females than males.

Pooled samples include second doses given at about 4 or 12 weeks. The germline V gene has CDR1 SEHNR and CDR2 FQNEAQ (reference sequence). The CDR3 loop spans 15 amino acids. Trimming cost V 6 bases and J 8 bases; bases outside gene matches: 13. Repertoires were generated with immunoSEQ multiplex PCR, while TCRdb's copy carries only in-frame clones and drops some. The profile shows 150,000 to 200,000 clones, approximately 90% of them singletons. The sample consisted of peripheral blood, taken 28 days after the second AZD1222 dose. The chain has TRBV7-9 and TRBJ1-2; 9 positions agree with TRBD1. This sequence was found in an adult who received the AZD1222 COVID-19 vaccine. The DNA of the CDR3 is TGTGCCAGCAGTGAGACAGGGGGAGGTCTAGGAGGCTACACCTTC. It encodes CASSETGGGLGGYTF.